What follows is one TCR beta chain and its context. These data come from a study of T cell changes during pregnancy in multiple sclerosis. Germline V gene sequence: CDR1 SNHLY, CDR2 FYNNEI. The J segment lost 2 bases and the V segment lost 2 bases, leaving 2 bases of the junction unmatched. CDR3 length: 15 amino acids. Profiling relied on immunoSEQ multiplex PCR, and the TCRdb table lists in-frame clones only, not all of them. Here the sample spans about 60,000 clones, about 90% being singletons. The input for sequencing was CD4+ T cells from peripheral blood mononuclear cells, taken after pregnancy. The receptor's source is a female donor in good health, enrolled as a control in a pregnancy study. The chain combines TRBV2 with TRBJ2-3; 9 nucleotides line up with TRBD2. CDR3 sequence: CASSERTSATDTQYF. CDR3 nucleotides: TGTGCCAGCAGTGAACGGACTAGCGCCACAGATACGCAGTATTTT.